These 21 T cell receptor beta chains share one sample of origin, sequenced in a study of blood T cell repertoires in COVID-19 (dated by TCRdb to about 2020). Libraries were built with the immunoSEQ multiplex PCR assay. The clones in this table, taken by TCRdb from immuneACCESS, are in-frame only. Not every clone is retained; where verified, under half of the shortfall comes from an unresolved V gene, and the cause of the rest is unknown. The table for this sample lists about 190,000 clones; roughly 84% of them were counted only once. In total, the top ten clones hold 8% to 11% of the sample. Sequencing was carried out using peripheral blood. These receptors all stem from an elderly woman with active or convalescent COVID-19.

This chain joins TRBV7-2 and TRBJ2-3, with 11 bases matching TRBD2. V lost 3 bases, J lost 5 bases, and 7 bases stayed unmatched. Germline values: CDR1 SGHTA, CDR2 FQGNSA. The CDR3 is made up of 16 amino acids. The CDR3 DNA follows: TGTGCCAGCAGCTTTGGTAGCGGGAGGGCAAGAGATACGCAGTATTTT. Its translation is CASSFGSGRARDTQYF.

Ten or more counts support this clone. This chain uses TRBV7-3 with TRBJ2-1; 8 bases align to TRBD2. After removal of 3 bases from V and 7 bases from J, the junction contained 8 bases not matched to a gene. The CDR3 runs to 15 residues. Per germline, CDR1 SGHTA and CDR2 FQGTGA. CDR3 in amino acids: CASSLSGSWWNEQFF. The CDR3 nucleotides are TGTGCCAGCAGCTTGAGCGGGAGCTGGTGGAATGAGCAGTTCTTC.

The genes are TRBV28 and TRBJ1-1; D is unresolved. Germline V gene data show CDR1 as MDHEN and CDR2 as SYDVKM. V dropped 5 bases and J dropped 4 bases, with 20 bases sitting between them. The CDR3 is 16 residues long. The CDR3 nucleotides are TGTGCCAGCAGTACCCCCAAGGTGGTAGCGACCACTGAAGCTTTCTTT. Translating gives CASSTPKVVATTEAFF.

This rearrangement joins TRBV28 to TRBJ2-3, with 8 bases aligning to TRBD2. Germline V gene sequence: CDR1 MDHEN, CDR2 SYDVKM. V lost 4 bases, J lost 0 bases, and 9 bases stayed unmatched. The CDR3 loop spans 17 amino acids. CDR3 nucleotides: TGTGCCAGCAGTTCCCGACCGGGGGGGGGAAGCACAGATACGCAGTATTTT. Protein: CASSSRPGGGSTDTQYF.

The J gene is TRBJ2-1, the V gene TRBV9; 15 bases agree with TRBD2. V shed 4 bases and J 4 bases; nucleotides not matched to a gene: 9. The CDR3 is 18 residues long. Germline assignment: CDR1 SGDLS and CDR2 YYNGEE. The CDR3 bases are TGTGCCAGCAGCCGGACCCTCGGACTAGCGGGGGGGTACAATGAGCAGTTCTTC. This translates into CASSRTLGLAGGYNEQFF.

The chain combines TRBV18 with TRBJ2-3, with 7 positions matching TRBD1. Germline loops: CDR1 KGHSH, CDR2 LQKENI. V was pared by 6 bases and J by 0 bases, with 9 bases of the junction left unmatched. The CDR3 runs to 16 residues. CDR3 amino acids: CASSRRDSISTDTQYF. The CDR3 coding sequence is TGTGCCAGCTCTCGACGGGACAGCATCAGCACAGATACGCAGTATTTT.

The chain combines TRBV5-1 with TRBJ1-3; D possibly corresponds to TRBD1 (6 bases). This CDR3 has 14 amino acids. The V end lost 2 bases, the J end lost 4 bases, and 10 bases lay between the germline ends. Germline CDR1 reads SGHRS; CDR2 reads YFSETQ. The CDR3 sequence is CASSLAGAGNTIYF. CDR3 bases: TGCGCCAGCAGCTTAGCGGGGGCCGGAAACACCATATATTTT.

This clone was counted between two and nine times. V usage is TRBV3-1 (or the pseudogene TRBV3-2) and J usage is TRBJ1-2; 7 bases agree with TRBD1. J was trimmed by 5 bases and V by 4 bases; bases with no gene match: 4. The CDR3 covers 13 residues. In germline, CDR1 is LGHDT, CDR2 YNNKEL (reference sequence). The CDR3 DNA follows: TGTGCCAGCAGCCCCTGGGACAGATATGGCTACACCTTC. Amino acid sequence: CASSPWDRYGYTF.

On this clone: Other DNA sequences in the same sample also yield this CDR3. The chain recombines TRBV5-1 with TRBJ2-1, with D hard to call. This CDR3 has 14 residues. Trimming removed 0 bases at V and 3 bases at J, with 7 bases between. CDR1 is SGHRS and CDR2 is YFSETQ in the germline V gene. This CDR3 reads CASSLGGSYNEQFF. DNA of the CDR3: TGCGCCAGCAGCTTGGGCGGAAGCTACAATGAGCAGTTCTTC.

The chain carries TRBV7-9 and TRBJ2-1; D is unresolved. The V and J ends lost 1 base and 4 bases respectively, with 8 bases between them. Per the germline V gene, CDR1 is SEHNR and CDR2 is FQNEAQ (reference sequence). This CDR3 has 14 residues. CDR3 residues: CASSLVQEYNEQFF. The CDR3 DNA sequence: TGTGCCAGCAGCTTAGTTCAGGAATACAATGAGCAGTTCTTC.

The chain joins TRBV5-1 to TRBJ2-7; D unresolved. Trimming took 0 bases from V and 4 from J, leaving 11 bases between them. CDR1 is SGHRS and CDR2 is YFSETQ in the germline V gene. The CDR3 has 14 amino acids. The CDR3 sequence: CASSLDHKTYEQYF. Written as DNA, the CDR3 is TGCGCCAGCAGCTTGGATCACAAAACGTACGAGCAGTACTTC.

This clone was picked up one time. The J gene is TRBJ1-2, the V gene TRBV5-1; perhaps TRBD1 as D (5 bases). This CDR3 region has 16 residues. The V end lost 2 bases, the J end lost 0 bases, and 14 bases lay between the germline ends. The V gene's germline CDR1 is SGHRS and CDR2 YFSETQ. The CDR3 DNA sequence: TGCGCCAGCAGCTTACGCCCCGACAGCTCTAACTATGGCTACACCTTC. Its protein is CASSLRPDSSNYGYTF.

The rearrangement joins TRBV10-1 to TRBJ2-7, with no clear D. There are 14 residues in the CDR3. CDR1 WNHNN and CDR2 SYGVQD come from the germline V gene (reference sequence). Trimming cost V 0 bases and J 6 bases, with 12 bases left between them. CDR3 region: CASSESLWLPEQYF. The CDR3 region has the DNA TGCGCCAGCAGTGAGTCTTTATGGCTGCCCGAGCAGTACTTC.

This chain joins TRBV2 and TRBJ1-5; tentative D call: TRBD1 (6 bases). CDR3 length: 17 residues. The V end lost 3 bases, the J end lost 0 bases, and 15 bases lay between the germline ends. The germline V gene has CDR1 SNHLY and CDR2 FYNNEI. Here the CDR3 DNA reads TGTGCCAGCAGTGACAGCGACAGGCCTTATAGCAATCAGCCCCAGCATTTT. Its protein is CASSDSDRPYSNQPQHF.

This clone was recorded once. V usage is TRBV7-8 and J usage is TRBJ2-7; 12 bases map to TRBD2. Germline CDR1 is SGHVS and CDR2 is FQNEAQ. CDR3 size: 15 residues. With 2 bases clipped from V and 3 bases from J, the junction kept 2 bases outside the gene matches. The CDR3 DNA reads as TGTGCCAGCAGCTTACCGGGACTAGCGGGCTACGAGCAGTACTTC. Residues: CASSLPGLAGYEQYF.

This chain uses TRBV6-5 with TRBJ1-2; D uncertain. Trimming cost V 3 bases and J 3 bases, with 8 bases left between them. CDR1 is MNHEY, CDR2 SVGAGI, per germline. This CDR3 has 13 residues. The CDR3: CASSYDIYYGYTF. The CDR3 DNA reads TGTGCCAGCAGTTATGACATCTACTATGGCTACACCTTC.

V is TRBV2 and J is TRBJ2-7, with D unresolved. CDR1 is SNHLY and CDR2 is FYNNEI in the germline V gene. Trimming cost V 2 bases and J 3 bases, with 11 bases left between them. This CDR3 has 14 residues. The CDR3 DNA is TGTGCCAGCAGTGAAAACTCGTACTACTACGAGCAGTACTTC. Translated: CASSENSYYYEQYF.

This chain joins TRBV2 and TRBJ2-2; tentative D call: TRBD2 (5 bases). The V gene's germline CDR1 is SNHLY and CDR2 FYNNEI. CDR3 length: 13 amino acids. Trimming pared 8 bases from V and 7 bases from J, leaving 14 bases between. CDR3 in DNA: TGTGCCAGCTCTAGGGTAGGGAGCGGGGAGCTGTTTTTT. As protein: CASSRVGSGELFF.

The chain is built from TRBV18 and TRBJ1-1; D is possibly TRBD1 (6 bases). Trimming took off 4 bases at V and 8 bases at J, with 17 bases between the two ends. The CDR3 is 14 amino acids. CDR1 and CDR2 (germline): KGHSH, LQKENI. In DNA, the CDR3 is TGTGCCAGCTCACGTCAAGGGGGAATATACGAAGCTTTCTTT. Amino acid sequence: CASSRQGGIYEAFF.

The chain employs TRBV9 and TRBJ2-1, with TRBD2 identical over 10 bases. Looked up from germline, CDR1 is SGDLS and CDR2 is YYNGEE. The CDR3 is 16 amino acids. With V trimmed by 2 bases and J by 5 bases, 7 bases remained unmatched. The CDR3 region has the DNA TGTGCCAGCAGCGTGAGTCTAGCGGGAGCGAACAATGAGCAGTTCTTC. Protein sequence: CASSVSLAGANNEQFF.

This clone was seen more than once but under ten times. The chain uses TRBV7-3 and TRBJ2-2; weak D call: TRBD2 (6 bases). The V and J ends lost 3 bases and 2 bases respectively, with 7 bases between them. Germline V gives CDR1 SGHTA, CDR2 FQGTGA. The CDR3 consists of 14 residues. The CDR3 region is CASSLGLNTGELFF. In nucleotides, the CDR3 is TGTGCCAGCAGCTTGGGACTTAACACCGGGGAGCTGTTTTTT.